One sample yielded the 16 T cell receptor beta chains listed below, sequenced in a study of OX40 agonist ivuxolimab in advanced cancers. The method was the immunoSEQ multiplex PCR assay. The source is immuneACCESS, and TCRdb retained only in-frame sequences with V and J called. Part of the clones is not carried over; for the studies checked, unresolved V genes explain less than half of this, and the remainder is unexplained. In this sample the table shows 70,000 or so clones, 92% of which occur a single time. The leading ten clones occupy 7.6% of the sample. Here the sequenced sample was CD4+ or CD8+ T cells sorted from blood, taken in a trial of the OX40 agonist ivuxolimab. The origin of the receptors is an adult with an advanced solid tumor such as melanoma, head and neck, liver or kidney cancer.

The CDR3 coding sequence is TGTGCTAGTGGCCGGACTAGCGGGGGGCCCGTAGGGGAGACCCAGTACTTC. Residues: CASGRTSGGPVGETQYF. The chain uses TRBV12-5 and TRBJ2-5, with 14 positions matching TRBD2. The CDR3 runs 17 residues. V was pared by 6 bases and J by 5 bases, with 11 bases of the junction left unmatched. Germline lookup yields CDR1 LGHNT and CDR2 FRNRAP.

Remarks on this clone: Other nucleotide sequences from this sample produce the same CDR3. This chain connects TRBV6-5 to TRBJ1-2; unclear D gene. The CDR3 sequence is 14 residues long. Trimming pared 2 bases from V and 2 bases from J, leaving 9 bases between. From germline, CDR1 is MNHEY and CDR2 SVGAGI. Written as DNA, the CDR3 is TGTGCCAGCAGTTACGGCCGACTCAACTATGGCTACACCTTC. Translation gives CASSYGRLNYGYTF.

This clone was observed once. The chain has TRBV18 and TRBJ2-3, with D perhaps matching TRBD2 (5 bases). Germline V gene lookup returns CDR1 KGHSH and CDR2 LQKENI. V shed 3 bases and J shed 2 bases, with 18 bases lying between them. CDR3 length equals 17 residues. The CDR3 loop is CASSPGSFGEFTDTQYF. CDR3 in DNA: TGTGCCAGCTCACCTGGGAGCTTTGGGGAATTCACAGATACGCAGTATTTT.

The chain recombines TRBV4-3 with TRBJ2-7; possible D gene TRBD1, 5 bases. Germline V CDR1 and CDR2: LGHNA, YSLEER. The length of the CDR3 is 13 residues. V shed 3 bases and J shed 4 bases, with 10 bases lying between them. Here the CDR3 reads CASSQGRAYEQYF. Written as DNA, the CDR3 is TGCGCCAGCAGCCAGGGCAGGGCTTACGAGCAGTACTTC.

The genes are TRBV7-8 and TRBJ2-1; D remains ambiguous. With 6 bases removed from V and 0 bases from J, the gap between germline ends came to 12 bases. The CDR3 extends over 15 amino acids. The germline V gene encodes CDR1 SGHVS and CDR2 FQNEAQ. CDR3: CASSGFSGSYNEQFF. In DNA form, the CDR3 reads TGTGCCAGCAGTGGGTTCTCGGGCTCCTACAATGAGCAGTTCTTC.

The CDR3 sequence: CASSVGALAADEQFF. For the CDR3, the DNA is TGTGCCAGCAGCGTAGGTGCCCTAGCGGCTGATGAGCAGTTCTTC. The chain couples TRBV9 to TRBJ2-1, with 7 bases fitting TRBD2. CDR3 length: 15 amino acids. The germline V gene has CDR1 SGDLS and CDR2 YYNGEE. The junction had 8 bases not matched to a gene; V was cut back by 0 bases and J by 8 bases.

The chain carries TRBV6-5 and TRBJ2-7, with D unresolved. The CDR3 has 11 amino acids. Germline V lookup: CDR1 MNHEY, CDR2 SVGAGI. V lost 7 bases and J lost 3, with 7 bases in between. The CDR3 region is CASIWDYEQYF. Written as DNA, the CDR3 is TGTGCCAGCATTTGGGACTACGAGCAGTACTTC.

V gene TRBV7-9 combines with J gene TRBJ1-2, with TRBD1 identical over 7 bases. V shed 4 bases, J shed 5 bases, and the junction held 1 base outside the gene matches. CDR1 SEHNR and CDR2 FQNEAQ come from the germline V gene (reference sequence). The CDR3 has 12 residues. In DNA form, the CDR3 reads TGTGCCAGCAGCTCAGGGGGGTATGGCTACACCTTC. It yields the protein CASSSGGYGYTF.

V is TRBV4-3 and J is TRBJ1-3; tentative D call: TRBD1 (5 bases). Deletions cut 0 bases from V and 0 bases from J, with 9 bases between. Looked up from germline, CDR1 is LGHNA and CDR2 is YSLEER. The CDR3 loop spans 16 amino acids. Here the CDR3 reads CASSQDGGASGNTIYF. The CDR3 coding sequence is TGCGCCAGCAGCCAAGATGGAGGGGCCTCTGGAAACACCATATATTTT.

The rearrangement links TRBV27 to TRBJ1-2; the D is unclear. CDR3 length: 14 residues. Deletions cut 1 base from V and 3 bases from J, with 9 bases between. CDR1 and CDR2 (germline): MNHEY, SMNVEV (reference sequence). CDR3 protein: CASSLFPGDYGYTF. In DNA form, the CDR3 reads TGTGCCAGCAGTTTATTCCCTGGGGACTATGGCTACACCTTC.

The chain employs TRBV9 and TRBJ1-4; D is possibly TRBD1 (5 bases). The CDR3 has 14 amino acids. Germline V gene data show CDR1 as SGDLS and CDR2 as YYNGEE. Trimming cost V 4 bases and J 5 bases, with 12 bases left between them. The CDR3 coding sequence is TGTGCCAGCAGCACCTCCGGGGCCAATGAAAAACTGTTTTTT. This gives the protein CASSTSGANEKLFF.

V is TRBV5-6 and J is TRBJ1-1; no firm D call. Per germline, CDR1 SGHDT and CDR2 YYEEEE. The CDR3 loop spans 12 amino acids. V shed 6 bases and J shed 7 bases, with 13 bases lying between them. CDR3 protein: CASTSSSGEAFF. CDR3 nucleotides: TGTGCCAGCACCTCCTCCTCGGGTGAAGCTTTCTTT.

The gene calls are TRBV4-2 and TRBJ1-2; D is undetermined. Germline CDR1 and CDR2: LGHNA and YNFKEQ. The CDR3 loop spans 15 amino acids. Trimming removed 0 bases at V and 1 base at J, with 9 bases between. This CDR3 is CASSQESGVNYGYTF. CDR3 nucleotide sequence: TGTGCCAGCAGCCAAGAGAGCGGGGTTAACTATGGCTACACCTTC.

The chain links TRBV4-1 to TRBJ1-4; D uncertain. V dropped 0 bases and J dropped 4 bases, with 6 bases sitting between them. The germline V gene has CDR1 MGHRA and CDR2 YSYEKL. The CDR3 contains 14 residues. The CDR3 protein is CASSQDLINEKLFF. For the CDR3, the DNA is TGCGCCAGCAGCCAAGATCTCATTAATGAAAAACTGTTTTTT.

This clone was picked up one time. The gene calls are TRBV6-5 and TRBJ1-2; D might be TRBD1 (6 bases). Trimming removed 0 bases from V and 4 bases from J, with 15 bases in between. Germline V gives CDR1 MNHEY, CDR2 SVGAGI. The CDR3 length is 16 residues. The CDR3 DNA follows: TGTGCCAGCAGTTACTCGAAGACAGGACTCCTCTATGGCTACACCTTC. Translating it yields CASSYSKTGLLYGYTF.

This clone was detected only once. V and J are TRBV4-1 and TRBJ2-7, with a weak D call TRBD1 (7 bases). Between the trimmed V and J ends, which lost 4 bases and 2 bases, there was a span of 12 bases. Germline CDR1 reads MGHRA; CDR2 reads YSYEKL. CDR3 length: 14 residues. The DNA of the CDR3 is TGCGCCAGCAGCCCGCGGGACAGCACCTACGAGCAGTACTTC. Its translation: CASSPRDSTYEQYF.